What follows are 16 T cell receptor beta chains derived from one specimen sequenced in a study of beta chain features in type 1 diabetes. Sequencing targeted expressed TCRB transcripts, as all isolated RNA had been reverse transcribed. The protocol was immunoSEQ multiplex PCR, while the TCRdb copy is restricted to in-frame clones and leaves out a portion. The sample contains 360,000 or so clones, around a fifth of which appear only once. The sequencing input was naive CD4+ T cells from blood. The receptors were gathered from a woman aged 18-29 years in good health.

The rearrangement joins TRBV11-3 to TRBJ2-1; the match to TRBD2 covers 11 bases. CDR1 is SGHNT, CDR2 YENEEA, per germline. The junction had 4 bases not matched to a gene; V was cut back by 5 bases and J by 1 base. This CDR3 comprises 16 residues. For the CDR3, the DNA is TGTGCCAGCAGCCGACTAGCGGGGCTATCCTACAATGAGCAGTTCTTC. Protein sequence: CASSRLAGLSYNEQFF.

This clone was found a few times. The chain is built from TRBV29-1 and TRBJ1-1; D may be TRBD1 (5 bases). Trimming stripped 7 bases from V and 0 bases from J, with 12 bases between. The CDR3 runs 13 residues. Germline CDR1 is SQVTM and CDR2 is ANQGSEA. The CDR3 loop is CSGRQRLNTEAFF. In DNA form, the CDR3 reads TGCAGCGGGCGACAGCGATTGAACACTGAAGCTTTCTTT.

This clone was counted between two and nine times. The chain employs TRBV7-2 and TRBJ2-3; no reliable D call. V was trimmed by 4 bases and J by 6 bases, leaving 11 bases between them. This CDR3 has 13 residues. Germline values: CDR1 SGHTA, CDR2 FQGNSA. The CDR3 is CASSSPPVDTQYF. In nucleotides, the CDR3 is TGTGCCAGCAGCTCCCCTCCCGTGGATACGCAGTATTTT. Variable domain in full (rest from reference TRBV7-2 and TRBJ2-3): GAGVSQSPSNKVTEKGKDVELRCDPISGHTALYWYRQSLGQGLEFLIYFQGNSAPDKSGLPSDRFSAERTGGSVSTLTIQRTQQEDSAVYLCASSSPPVDTQYFGPGTRLTVL.

The V call is TRBV9, the J call TRBJ2-3; 7 nucleotides agree with TRBD2. The CDR3 consists of 12 residues. Germline assignment: CDR1 SGDLS and CDR2 YYNGEE. V lost 0 bases to trimming and J lost 11 bases; unmatched junction nucleotides: 3. CDR3 sequence: CASSVERGGQYF. The CDR3, as DNA: TGTGCCAGCAGCGTAGAGCGGGGAGGGCAGTATTTT.

The J gene is TRBJ1-2, the V gene TRBV5-1; tentative D call: TRBD1 (6 bases). The CDR3 is 15 residues long. In germline, CDR1 is SGHRS, CDR2 YFSETQ. The V end lost 0 bases, the J end lost 4 bases, and 13 bases lay between the germline ends. In DNA form, the CDR3 reads TGCGCCAGCAGCTTGGGTGACAGGAGCGTCTATGGCTACACCTTC. This sequence encodes CASSLGDRSVYGYTF.

This clone was counted between two and nine times. V is TRBV7-9 and J is TRBJ1-2; 9 bases fit TRBD1. Losses at the gene ends were 0 bases for V and 3 bases for J; bases not matched to a gene: 5. CDR3 size: 16 residues. CDR1 SEHNR and CDR2 FQNEAQ come from the germline V gene (reference sequence). The CDR3 nucleotides are TGTGCCAGCAGCTTAGCGTGGCGGGACAGGGACTATGGCTACACCTTC. This translates into CASSLAWRDRDYGYTF.

This clone was detected only a few times. V and J are TRBV7-9 and TRBJ2-7, with 7 bases matching TRBD1. Per the germline V gene, CDR1 is SEHNR and CDR2 is FQNEAQ (reference sequence). The CDR3 covers 15 residues. V lost 4 bases and J lost 6; bases outside the gene matches: 12. The CDR3 DNA sequence: TGTGCCAGCAGCTCAGTAGAGACAGGGATATGCGAGCAGTACTTC. Amino acids: CASSSVETGICEQYF.

This clone appeared a few times. The chain joins TRBV10-3 to TRBJ2-5; 11 nucleotides align to TRBD1. J lost 5 bases, V lost 6 bases, and 8 bases had no gene match. The CDR3 has 15 residues. Germline-derived CDR1 and CDR2 are ENHRY and SYGVKD. Written as DNA, the CDR3 is TGTGCCATCAGCCTCCGGACAGGGGGCGCGGAGACCCAGTACTTC. Translation gives CAISLRTGGAETQYF.

Here the CDR3 DNA reads TGTGCCAGCTCCAGTGGGACAGACCTCTCTGGGGCCAACGTCCTGACTTTC. This codes for CASSSGTDLSGANVLTF. The rearrangement links TRBV11-3 to TRBJ2-6, with 7 positions matching TRBD1. CDR1 and CDR2 from the germline V gene are SGHNT and YENEEA. Trimming took 8 bases from V and 0 from J; bases not matched to a gene: 10. This CDR3 comprises 17 residues.

This clone has more than one count but fewer than ten. The identical CDR3 is also encoded by other nucleotide sequences in the sample. The rearrangement uses TRBV7-2 and TRBJ2-3; D ambiguous. Deletions cut 0 bases from V and 4 bases from J, with 5 bases between. The CDR3 sequence is 13 residues long. Germline values: CDR1 SGHTA, CDR2 FQGNSA. The CDR3 reads CASSLAEPDTQYF. The CDR3 coding sequence is TGTGCCAGCAGCTTAGCAGAGCCAGATACGCAGTATTTT.

This clone was counted only a few times. This CDR3 is CAWGRETPYEQYF. Written as DNA, the CDR3 is TGTGCCTGGGGGAGGGAAACCCCCTACGAGCAGTACTTC. V usage is TRBV30 and J usage is TRBJ2-7; 7 bases align to TRBD2. In germline, CDR1 is GTSNPN, CDR2 SVGIG (reference sequence). V shed 5 bases, J shed 2 bases, and the junction held 6 bases outside the gene matches. The CDR3 loop spans 13 amino acids. The full variable domain, its missing parts supplied by reference TRBV30 and TRBJ2-7, is SQTIHQWPATLVQPVGSPLSLECTVEGTSNPNLYWYRQAAGRGLQLLFYSVGIGQISSEVPQNLSASRPQDRQFILSSKKLLLSDSGFYLCAWGRETPYEQYFGPGTRLTVT.

In this sample, this clone turned up a few times. The rearrangement links TRBV18 to TRBJ2-5, with TRBD2 matching 9 bases. V dropped 3 bases and J dropped 3; count of bases not matched to a gene: 2. The germline gives CDR1 KGHSH, CDR2 LQKENI. The CDR3 has 14 amino acids. Written as DNA, the CDR3 is TGTGCCAGCTCACCCAGACTAGCGGAAGAGACCCAGTACTTC. This codes for CASSPRLAEETQYF.

V usage is TRBV5-1 and J usage is TRBJ2-3; 13 bases align to TRBD2. The CDR3 sequence is 17 residues long. The trim removed 4 bases at V and 0 bases at J, leaving 5 bases unmatched. Germline lookup yields CDR1 SGHRS and CDR2 YFSETQ. The CDR3 coding sequence is TGCGCCAGCAGCACCGGGACTAGCGGGACAAGCACAGATACGCAGTATTTT. Protein: CASSTGTSGTSTDTQYF.

The chain's CDR3 is CASSLLGGGNEQFF. The CDR3 region has the DNA TGTGCCAGCAGCTTATTGGGAGGTGGGAATGAGCAGTTCTTC. The genes are TRBV11-2 and TRBJ2-1; a possible D gene is TRBD2 (6 bases). V lost 2 bases and J 7 bases, leaving 12 bases between the germline ends. CDR3 length: 14 amino acids. Germline CDR1 SGHAT, CDR2 FQNNGV.

As regards this clone: One junction end does not reproduce the germline sequence, and a read error may be involved. This chain links TRBV7-7 with TRBJ1-4; 11 positions agree with TRBD1. Germline CDR1 reads SSHAT; CDR2 reads FNYEAQ (reference sequence). The CDR3 is 14 residues long. The CDR3: CASSSGQGVEKLFF. CDR3 DNA: TGTGCTAGCAGCTCGGGACAGGGGGTTGAAAAACTGTTTTTT.

This chain joins TRBV7-2 and TRBJ2-7, with TRBD2 matching 8 bases. From germline, CDR1 is SGHTA and CDR2 FQGNSA. The CDR3 spans 15 residues. J was trimmed by 3 bases and V by 1 base; bases with no gene match: 5. The CDR3 DNA follows: TGTGCCAGCAGCTTAGGCGCGGGGGGAGGCTACGAGCAGTACTTC. Translating gives CASSLGAGGGYEQYF.